This is a list of T cell receptor beta chains from one sample in a study of blood T cell repertoires in COVID-19. Profiling relied on immunoSEQ multiplex PCR, and the TCRdb table lists in-frame clones only, not all of them. The sample shows more than 90,000 clones, roughly 80% of them seen only once. The sample consisted of peripheral blood. The receptors shown here come from a human donor in a cohort sampled during active COVID-19. CDR3s include the opening cysteine and the closing phenylalanine or tryptophan. Fields, in order: D gene, clone size, J gene, V gene, CDR3 DNA, CDR3 protein. A D gene is named only where the DNA matches it firmly. The size of a clone is reported for some rows only, either as once, few or many, or as a class for expanded clones.

>-|-|TRBJ1-2|TRBV5-5
TGTGCCAGCAGCACCATGGACTACTCTCCTAACTATGGCTACACCTTC
CASSTMDYSPNYGYTF
>TRBD1|few|TRBJ1-6|TRBV7-9
TGTGCCAGCAGCGACGGACAGGGGTTCTATAATTCACCCCTCCACTTT
CASSDGQGFYNSPLHF
>-|once|TRBJ2-1|TRBV28
TGTGCCAGCCGCACTAGCTACAATGAGCAGTTCTTC
CASRTSYNEQFF
>TRBD2|once|TRBJ2-5|TRBV18
TGTGCCAGCTCACCGACTAGCGGGTTCCAAGAGACCCAGTACTTC
CASSPTSGFQETQYF
>TRBD1|once|TRBJ2-7|TRBV5-1
TGCGCCAGCAGCTTGGCCGGTACAGGGGGCTGGGAGCAGTACTTC
CASSLAGTGGWEQYF
>TRBD2|-|TRBJ2-7|TRBV13
TGTGCCAGCAGCCTACAGCGGGGCGAGCAGTACTTC
CASSLQRGEQYF
>-|-|TRBJ1-4|TRBV21-1
TGTGCCAGCAGCAAAGGGACAGGGTGCACTACAACTAATGAAAAACTGTTTTTT
CASSKGTGCTTTNEKLFF
>-|-|TRBJ2-1|TRBV11-2
TGTGCCAGCAGCTTGGGCGGACAGAACAATGAGCAGTTCTTC
CASSLGGQNNEQFF
>TRBD1|-|TRBJ1-4|TRBV6-5
TGTGCCAGCAGTTCTACAGGGGAGGCTAATGAAAAACTGTTTTTT
CASSSTGEANEKLFF
>TRBD1|-|TRBJ2-3|TRBV6-5
TGTGCCAGCACCGACAGGGGGTGGACAGATACGCAGTATTTT
CASTDRGWTDTQYF
>TRBD2|-|TRBJ2-3|TRBV4-1
TGCGCCAGCAGCCAAGAGGGGGGGAAGGGCACAGATACGCAGTATTTT
CASSQEGGKGTDTQYF
>TRBD2|-|TRBJ2-5|TRBV7-2
TGTGCCAGCAGCTTTGGGGTAGCGGGGGCACAAGAGACCCAGTACTTC
CASSFGVAGAQETQYF
>TRBD2|-|TRBJ2-7|TRBV10-1
TGCGCCAGCAGTGAGTCCTGGGGGGGGACTAGCGGGAACGAGCAGTACTTC
CASSESWGGTSGNEQYF